The source of this T cell receptor beta chain is a study of Ad26.COV2.S vaccination and SARS-CoV-2 variants. The germline gives CDR1 SGDLS, CDR2 YYNGEE. V was pared by 3 bases and J by 4 bases, with 2 bases of the junction left unmatched. This CDR3 is 15 amino acids long. Specified treatment: around 19 received Ad26.COV2.S at low or high dose, single or two shots; about 5 received placebo; per-sample allocation not given. Day 63 after the first injection of vaccine or placebo was the sampling time. This clone was detected only a few times. Other DNA sequences of this sample code for an identical CDR3. This table comes from immunoSEQ multiplex PCR, and its TCRdb copy is limited to in-frame clones, with some not included. The table lists about 440,000 clones, around 90% of them singletons.

The receptor's source is a person aged 18-65 years who received the Ad26.COV2.S COVID-19 vaccine or a placebo. The material was peripheral blood, obtained in a trial of Ad26.COV2.S vaccine versus placebo. This chain connects TRBV9 to TRBJ2-1, with 12 bases identical to TRBD2. The CDR3 DNA is TGTGCCAGCAGCGAACTAGCGGGAGGATACAATGAGCAGTTCTTC. This translates into CASSELAGGYNEQFF.